A single sample is the source of the 15 T cell receptor beta chains below, sequenced in a study of CD8 T cells in Susac syndrome (dated by TCRdb to about 2019). The method behind the library was the immunoSEQ multiplex PCR assay. RNA was extracted with the RNeasy kit and roughly 0.45 to 1 ug was reverse transcribed using random hexamers. TCRdb reprocessing: public reads trimmed at Q25 with fastp, clones called with MiXCR, in-frame beta chains kept. Identical CDR3 protein sequences are pooled into one entry, listed with their most common genes and DNA. The sample profile shows about 130,000 distinct CDR3 sequences; approximately 96% of them were found once. The ten largest clones take up 0.2% to 0.25% of the sample. What was sequenced was CD8+ T cells from PBMCs. The receptors originated from a human donor with Susac syndrome.

The V and J genes are TRBV9 and TRBJ1-6; weak D call: TRBD1 (6 bases). CDR1 is SGDLS, CDR2 YYNGEE, per germline. The CDR3 is made up of 15 amino acids. Trimming took off 2 bases at V and 10 bases at J, with 16 bases between the two ends. For the CDR3, the DNA is TGTGCCAGCAGCGTTGGGGGGGGCGGTGGATCACCCCTCCACTTT. It is translated as CASSVGGGGGSPLHF.

V and J are TRBV29-1 and TRBJ2-2; D gene ambiguous. There are 14 residues in the CDR3. The V end was cut by 2 bases, the J end by 1 base, with 8 bases between. The V gene's germline CDR1 is SQVTM and CDR2 ANQGSEA. CDR3 coding DNA: TGCAGCGTTGAAACACTCAAGAACACCGGGGAGCTGTTTTTT. Translated, it gives CSVETLKNTGELFF.

V is TRBV9 and J is TRBJ1-1, with D maybe TRBD1 (5 bases). The CDR3 length is 13 residues. The germline CDR1 and CDR2 sequences are SGDLS and YYNGEE. V was trimmed by 2 bases and J by 4 bases, leaving 9 bases between them. CDR3 sequence reads: CASSVAGTTEAFF. The CDR3 DNA follows: TGTGCCAGCAGCGTTGCAGGGACCACTGAAGCTTTCTTT.

This clonotype has only a few counts. The chain joins TRBV6-1 to TRBJ2-1, with TRBD2 matching 10 bases. With V trimmed by 7 bases and J by 4 bases, 7 bases remained unmatched. Germline V lookup: CDR1 MNHNS, CDR2 SASEGT. The CDR3 length is 15 residues. The DNA of the CDR3 is TGTGCCAGCACGAGGACTAGCGGTTATTACAATGAGCAGTTCTTC. Translated: CASTRTSGYYNEQFF.

The gene calls are TRBV4-3 and TRBJ2-7, with D perhaps TRBD2 (6 bases). CDR3 length equals 16 residues. V was pared by 0 bases and J by 6 bases, with 18 bases between. Germline loops: CDR1 LGHNA, CDR2 YSLEER. The CDR3 coding sequence is TGCGCCAGCAGCCAAGATAGTGGGGCCCCGCGGGGCGAGCAGTACTTC. Amino acids: CASSQDSGAPRGEQYF.

The rearrangement uses TRBV30 and TRBJ1-2; 7 nucleotides agree with TRBD1. Germline CDR1 reads GTSNPN; CDR2 reads SVGIG (reference sequence). Trimming removed 5 bases from V and 2 bases from J; junction bases left unmatched: 17. There are 17 residues in the CDR3. This CDR3 is CAWELGEGAGGNYGYTF. CDR3 bases: TGTGCCTGGGAGTTGGGCGAGGGGGCGGGTGGAAACTATGGCTACACCTTC. Full variable domain (remainder filled in from reference TRBV30 and TRBJ1-2): SQTIHQWPATLVQPVGSPLSLECTVEGTSNPNLYWYRQAAGRGLQLLFYSVGIGQISSEVPQNLSASRPQDRQFILSSKKLLLSDSGFYLCAWELGEGAGGNYGYTFGSGTRLTVV.

The chain joins TRBV19 to TRBJ2-1; maybe TRBD2 (5 bases). Trimming removed 1 base at V and 2 bases at J, with 9 bases between. Germline assignment: CDR1 LNHDA and CDR2 SQIVND (reference sequence). The CDR3 length is 15 residues. The CDR3: CASSIGLNAYNEQFF. Here the CDR3 DNA reads TGTGCCAGTAGTATAGGACTAAACGCCTACAATGAGCAGTTCTTC. Combining the CDR3 with reference TRBV19 and TRBJ2-1 gives the whole variable domain DGGITQSPKYLFRKEGQNVTLSCEQNLNHDAMYWYRQDPGQGLRLIYYSQIVNDFQKGDIAEGYSVSREKKESFPLTVTSAQKNPTAFYLCASSIGLNAYNEQFFGPGTRLTVL.

V is TRBV2 and J is TRBJ2-7; TRBD1 is a possible D gene (5 bases). The CDR3 has 14 amino acids. V was pared by 6 bases and J by 2 bases, with 14 bases between. Per the germline V gene, CDR1 is SNHLY and CDR2 is FYNNEI. The CDR3 protein is CASSALKGTYEQYF. CDR3 DNA sequence: TGTGCCAGCAGCGCCCTTAAGGGGACCTACGAGCAGTACTTC.

The J gene is TRBJ2-7, the V gene TRBV12-5; 9 bases map to TRBD1. The CDR3 is 13 amino acids. J lost 5 bases, V lost 4 bases, and 3 bases had no gene match. Germline V gives CDR1 LGHNT, CDR2 FRNRAP. Written as DNA, the CDR3 is TGTGCTAGTGGTTGGGACAGGGAGGACGAGCAGTACTTC. Amino acid sequence: CASGWDREDEQYF.

This chain connects TRBV2 to TRBJ1-2; 8 nucleotides agree with TRBD1. This CDR3 region has 12 residues. CDR1 is SNHLY and CDR2 is FYNNEI in the germline V gene. V shed 6 bases and J 7 bases; nucleotides not matched to a gene: 4. CDR3 amino acids: CASRAGGFGYTF. The CDR3, as DNA: TGTGCCAGCAGGGCAGGGGGCTTTGGCTACACCTTC.

The rearrangement links TRBV28 to TRBJ1-5; weak D call: TRBD1 (5 bases). The CDR3 extends over 11 amino acids. Per germline, CDR1 MDHEN and CDR2 SYDVKM. Between the trimmed V and J ends, which lost 8 bases and 6 bases, there was a span of 8 bases. The CDR3 region has the DNA TGTGCCAGCGGGGCCGCTCAGCCCCAGCATTTT. It yields the protein CASGAAQPQHF.

The rearrangement uses TRBV20-1 and TRBJ2-7, with D tentatively TRBD1 (6 bases). From germline, CDR1 is DFQATT and CDR2 SNEGSKA (reference sequence). The V end was cut by 0 bases, the J end by 2 bases, with 11 bases between. CDR3 length: 14 residues. The CDR3 loop reads CSARDPEGAYEQYF. Written as DNA, the CDR3 is TGCAGTGCTAGAGATCCCGAGGGGGCCTACGAGCAGTACTTC.

The chain recombines TRBV4-1 with TRBJ2-2, with 7 bases matching TRBD1. CDR1 and CDR2 (germline): MGHRA, YSYEKL. The CDR3 is 14 amino acids. V lost 4 bases and J lost 3; bases outside the gene matches: 2. CDR3 coding DNA: TGCGCCAGCAGCCCCGGGACAGACACCGGGGAGCTGTTTTTT. Translation: CASSPGTDTGELFF.

The genes are TRBV6-5 and TRBJ2-3; TRBD2 agrees at 7 bases. The V and J ends lost 4 bases and 1 base, in that order; junction bases with no gene match: 5. This CDR3 contains 15 residues. Germline lookup yields CDR1 MNHEY and CDR2 SVGAGI. The CDR3 region is CASSFYSGRTDTQYF. The CDR3 bases are TGTGCCAGCAGTTTCTATAGCGGGCGCACAGATACGCAGTATTTT.

J is TRBJ2-6 and V is TRBV4-1; D is tentatively TRBD1 or TRBD2 (6 bases each). V was pared by 1 base and J by 2 bases, with 12 bases between. The V gene's germline CDR1 is MGHRA and CDR2 YSYEKL. The CDR3 has 17 residues. Here the CDR3 reads CASSQAWGDTGANVLTF. The CDR3 DNA reads TGCGCCAGCAGCCAAGCGTGGGGGGACACTGGGGCCAACGTCCTGACTTTC.